Shown below are 5 T cell receptor beta chains from a single sample sequenced in a study of response to subunit inactivated influenza vaccine. One entry per CDR3 protein, called by TCRdb with MiXCR from the RT-PCR reads. The table records 650,000 to 800,000 distinct CDR3 sequences, approximately 14% of them present only once. Sequencing was performed on PBMCs from blood, taken around 14 days before vaccination. These receptors all come from a man in his forties or fifties who received an inactivated influenza vaccine.

This clonotype was seen a few times. V is TRBV6-2 or TRBV6-3 and J is TRBJ2-7; D not certain. The CDR3 runs to 17 residues. V was clipped by 2 bases and J by 0 bases, with 17 bases between them. Germline CDR1 and CDR2: MNHEY and SVGEGT. This chain's CDR3 is CASSYGFSGSYSYEQYF. The CDR3 coding sequence is TGTGCCAGCAGTTACGGGTTTTCGGGCTCTTACTCCTACGAGCAGTACTTC.

This clonotype was observed at least ten times. This chain uses TRBV27 with TRBJ1-4; D gene unclear. Trimming stripped 4 bases from V and 8 bases from J, with 14 bases between. CDR1 and CDR2 (germline): MNHEY, SMNVEV (reference sequence). CDR3 length equals 14 residues. CDR3 sequence (DNA): TGTGCCAGCAGTTCCATCACCCGCGGGGAAAAACTGTTTTTT. Its translation is CASSSITRGEKLFF.

The rearrangement joins TRBV6-1 to TRBJ2-7; 10 positions agree with TRBD2. The CDR3 extends over 14 amino acids. With 5 bases clipped from V and 7 bases from J, the junction kept 8 bases outside the gene matches. Per the germline V gene, CDR1 is MNHNS and CDR2 is SASEGT. CDR3 sequence: CASSLLAGVEEQYF. For the CDR3, the DNA is TGTGCCAGCAGTCTTCTAGCGGGAGTAGAAGAGCAGTACTTC.

This clonotype was observed a handful of times. The chain recombines TRBV6-1 with TRBJ2-3, with 7 positions matching TRBD1. CDR1 and CDR2 from the germline V gene are MNHNS and SASEGT. V trimming: 1 base; J trimming: 0 bases; junction bases outside the gene matches: 1. This CDR3 is built from 15 residues. The chain's CDR3 is CASSEGQGSTDTQYF. Here the CDR3 DNA reads TGTGCCAGCAGTGAAGGACAGGGAAGCACAGATACGCAGTATTTT.

This clonotype appeared many times. The J gene is TRBJ1-1, the V gene TRBV5-1; D call uncertain. This CDR3 contains 16 residues. Germline lookup yields CDR1 SGHRS and CDR2 YFSETQ. Between the trimmed V and J ends, which lost 0 bases and 4 bases, there was a span of 16 bases. The CDR3 here is CASSLVAGPLSTEAFF. CDR3 in DNA: TGCGCCAGCAGCTTGGTGGCAGGCCCTTTGAGCACTGAAGCTTTCTTT.